These T cell receptor beta chains were read from a single sample in a study of blood T cell repertoires in COVID-19. Produced via immunoSEQ multiplex PCR; TCRdb's table is partial and in-frame only. The data contain about 52,000 clones, about 85% of them singletons. The sample taken for sequencing was peripheral blood. These receptors originate from a man aged 65 to 85 with active COVID-19. Both conserved end residues are part of each CDR3. D genes are given only for firm matches.

V	J	length	D	CDR3
TRBV6-2/TRBV6-3	TRBJ1-2	17	TRBD1	CASSYPQGTGGNYGYTF
TRBV30	TRBJ1-2	13	-	CAWSVLGGYGYTF
TRBV30	TRBJ2-7	13	-	CAWSVGQGYEQYF
TRBV27	TRBJ2-2	16	-	CASSLNSPPDTGELFF
TRBV7-9	TRBJ2-7	12	TRBD2	CVASGTRYEQYF
TRBV5-4	TRBJ2-3	15	TRBD2	CASSLGGGASDTQYF
TRBV12-3/TRBV12-4	TRBJ1-6	13	-	CASSLRSGSPLHF
TRBV7-3	TRBJ2-1	13	TRBD1	CASSSDRYNEQFF
TRBV5-1	TRBJ2-5	15	TRBD1	CASSAGTGGFETQYF
TRBV11-2	TRBJ2-1	17	-	CASSQVTLGGSYNEQFF
TRBV12-5	TRBJ1-4	15	TRBD1	CASGLITGGVEKLFF
TRBV19	TRBJ2-3	15	TRBD2	CASSPSTSSTDTQYF
TRBV6-5	TRBJ2-7	13	-	CASTPSQGYEQYF
TRBV19	TRBJ1-5	15	TRBD1	CASSIWGQGNQPQHF
TRBV4-3	TRBJ1-3	18	TRBD1	CASSQDTARGQVTNTIYF
TRBV9	TRBJ2-5	14	TRBD2	CASSASSGKETQYF
TRBV30	TRBJ2-3	15	TRBD2	CAWSRLAGGTDTQYF
TRBV5-1	TRBJ2-1	14	TRBD2	CASSPSGAYNEQFF
TRBV5-8	TRBJ2-2	17	-	CASSPGWGGRGTGELFF
TRBV6-6	TRBJ1-2	19	TRBD1	CASSHPTRTGGGGNYGYTF